Listed below are T cell receptor beta chains from one sample, sequenced in a study of T cells after yellow fever vaccination. Using its own MiXCR run on the 5' RACE reads, TCRdb lists one record per CDR3 protein. The data contain about 220,000 distinct CDR3 sequences, about 3% of them singletons. Sequencing used CD4+ T cells sorted from PBMCs, obtained 10 days after the yellow fever booster vaccination. These receptors all stem from a man aged 18 to 30 who received the YFV17D yellow fever vaccine. CDR3s include the opening cysteine and the closing phenylalanine or tryptophan. The D gene is left open where the match is weak. Size values are once, few and many counts, or a class for expanded clones, and some rows have none.

v_call	j_call	clone_size	d_call	cdr3_aa	cdr3_nt
TRBV6-2/TRBV6-3	TRBJ1-2	many	.	CASTNSRTYGYTF	TGTGCCAGCACGAACTCCAGGACCTATGGCTACACCTTC
TRBV6-2/TRBV6-3	TRBJ2-2	.	.	CASIPGQQNTGELFF	TGTGCCAGCATACCGGGACAACAAAACACCGGGGAGCTGTTTTTT
TRBV9	TRBJ2-3	many	.	CASSLFGDTQYF	TGTGCCAGCAGCCTCTTTGGTGATACGCAGTATTTT
TRBV20-1	TRBJ2-7	many	TRBD2	CSAHRGGSYEQYF	TGCAGTGCCCACCGGGGGGGATCCTACGAGCAGTACTTC
TRBV7-9	TRBJ1-2	few	.	CASSLDLGGYTF	TGTGCCAGCAGCCTTGACCTGGGGGGCTACACCTTC
TRBV6-5	TRBJ1-4	many	.	CASSYSYRNEKLFF	TGTGCCAGCAGTTACTCGTATAGGAATGAAAAACTGTTTTTT
TRBV7-8	TRBJ2-1	many	.	CASSLARGDEQFF	TGTGCCAGCAGCTTAGCCAGGGGGGATGAGCAGTTCTTC
TRBV5-1	TRBJ2-7	many	.	CASSPDRGLPFRSYEQYF	TGCGCCAGCAGCCCCGATCGAGGTTTACCCTTTCGCTCCTACGAGCAGTACTTC
TRBV7-3	TRBJ2-2	few	TRBD2	CASRGTSGYTGELFF	TGTGCCAGCAGGGGGACTAGCGGTTACACCGGGGAGCTGTTTTTT
TRBV5-1	TRBJ2-3	.	.	CASSQGQNTDTQYF	TGCGCCAGCAGCCAGGGACAAAACACAGATACGCAGTATTTT
TRBV12-3/TRBV12-4	TRBJ2-5	few	TRBD2	CASSSAAGGGRETQYF	TGTGCCAGCAGCTCTGCCGCCGGGGGGGGCCGTGAGACCCAGTACTTC
TRBV28	TRBJ2-4	few	.	CASSPGTRAKNIQYF	TGTGCCAGCAGTCCGGGTACGAGGGCCAAAAACATTCAGTACTTC
TRBV3-1	TRBJ2-7	.	TRBD1	CASRDRTYEQYF	TGTGCCAGCAGGGACAGGACCTACGAGCAGTACTTC
TRBV5-1	TRBJ1-5	many	.	CASSLGLADGSQHF	TGCGCCAGCAGCTTGGGTTTGGCCGACGGGTCCCAGCATTTT
TRBV7-3	TRBJ2-2	many	TRBD1	CASRWTGDTGELFF	TGTGCCAGCAGGTGGACAGGGGACACCGGGGAGCTGTTTTTT
TRBV6-5	TRBJ1-3	many	.	CASSYDQGTTGNTIYF	TGTGCCAGCAGTTACGACCAGGGTACGACTGGAAACACCATATATTTT
TRBV20-1	TRBJ2-1	.	.	CSARVASSYNEQFF	TGCAGTGCTAGAGTCGCGAGCTCCTACAATGAGCAGTTCTTC
TRBV13	TRBJ2-3	many	.	CASSSRPEGAHTDTQYF	TGTGCCAGCAGCTCCCGCCCGGAGGGGGCTCACACAGATACGCAGTATTTT